This T cell receptor (beta chain) was found in a study of CXCR3-negative and CXCR3-positive naive CD8 T cells. About this clonotype itself: Its specificity is unknown.

Each TRB cDNA library was prepared by 5' RACE (with UMI labels). TCRdb reprocessed the 5' RACE reads; each CDR3 protein has one entry and no DNA is given. Its table records some 130,000 distinct CDR3 sequences. General study findings and limits: Whereas both naive subsets had comparably high diversity, memory CD8+ cells had much lower diversity.

This CDR3 region has 14 residues. Germline-derived CDR1 and CDR2 are SQVTM and ANQGSEA. Sequencing was performed on naive CXCR3- CD8+ T cells from blood. This sample's subset: CD45RO-CCR7+CD27+CD95- naive CD8+ T cells lacking CXCR3 (TNR3-). The sequence derives from a human donor in good health. Some clones in this sample may be carry-over from other donors' samples. The chain has TRBV29-1 and TRBJ2-2; no DNA is available, so the TRBD2 call from TCRdb remains unchecked. The CDR3 loop reads CSVNLGLAAGELFF.